This T cell receptor beta chain was sequenced in a study of T cell changes during pregnancy in multiple sclerosis. Using immunoSEQ multiplex PCR, the repertoire was profiled, and TCRdb retains in-frame clones only, with some absent. Of about 71,000 clones listed, 91% are singletons. This CDR3 is built from 13 residues. With 5 bases removed from V and 1 base from J, the gap between germline ends came to 8 bases. Germline loops: CDR1 MNHEY, CDR2 SMNVEV (reference sequence). J is TRBJ1-1 and V is TRBV27, with D uncertain. Sequencing was performed on CD8+ T cells from peripheral blood mononuclear cells, taken before pregnancy. The sequence came from a female donor with multiple sclerosis, enrolled in a pregnancy study. CDR3 in amino acids: CASSPGANTEAFF. CDR3 DNA sequence: TGTGCCAGCAGTCCAGGCGCGAACACTGAAGCTTTCTTT.